This T cell receptor beta chain appears in the sequencing data of a study of T cell repertoires in cytomegalovirus infection. Turning to the study itself: Recently described HLA-C-restricted plus well-studied HLA-B-restricted CMV epitopes were used. Public TCR beta signatures provided an indication of both CMV infection and a matching HLA type.

Study-wide points: Adding up the frequency of public TCR beta families identified people who carried CMV plus the relevant HLA. Dominating the ex vivo response were HLA-C-restricted CMV-specific TCR beta clonotypes.

Germline V CDR1 and CDR2: SGHTA, FQGNSA. Trimming took 3 bases from V and 9 from J; bases not matched to a gene: 11. There are 17 residues in the CDR3. This clonotype was seen a handful of times. No antigen is known for it. TCRdb redid the calling of the reads with MiXCR, one entry per CDR3 protein. The sample has roughly 280,000 distinct CDR3 sequences, 22% seen once. The V gene is TRBV7-2, the J gene TRBJ2-1; 13 bases are shared with TRBD2. The material sequenced was cultured PBMCs, taken from culture after CMV antigen stimulation. This TCR was recovered from a human donor in good health (CMV status not recorded). Some clones in this sample may be carry-over from other donors' samples. CDR3 DNA sequence: TGTGCCAGCAGCTTGCCGCTCGGGACTAGCGGGAATGGTGAGCAGTTCTTC. It translates to CASSLPLGTSGNGEQFF.